The 10 T cell receptor beta chains listed next were all sequenced from one sample in a study of T cell repertoires in cytomegalovirus infection (dated by TCRdb to the late 2010s). Interpreted using the paper, the treatment or condition label stands for: in vitro stimulation with specific CMV peptide epitopes to enrich CMV-specific T cells. Sequencing instrument: Illumina HiSeq 1500. In TCRdb, the public reads were trimmed at Q25 with fastp and aligned with MiXCR, with productive beta chains retained. CDR3 protein duplicates are merged, each entry listing the most common genes and DNA. The sample table lists under 350,000 distinct CDR3 sequences, around 20% of them with a count of one. Roughly a fifth of the sample rests with the top ten. Their cognate antigens are unknown. The sample consisted of cultured PBMCs, taken from culture after CMV antigen stimulation. These receptors were taken from a human donor in good health (CMV status not recorded). Some clones in this sample may be carry-over from other donors' samples.

This clonotype was detected only a few times. The V call is TRBV7-9, the J call TRBJ2-7; 12 positions agree with TRBD1. Germline V gives CDR1 SEHNR, CDR2 FQNEAQ (reference sequence). The junction had 8 bases not matched to a gene; V was cut back by 3 bases and J by 5 bases. The CDR3 loop spans 16 amino acids. DNA for the CDR3: TGTGCCAGCAGCTTGCCGGGACAGGGGGCATTCCACGAGCAGTACGTC. It codes for CASSLPGQGAFHEQYV.

In its sample, this clonotype was seen a few times. The chain couples TRBV4-3 to TRBJ2-1; no clear D. The CDR3 sequence is 15 residues long. Germline lookup yields CDR1 LGHNA and CDR2 YSLEER. The V end lost 4 bases, the J end lost 6 bases, and 16 bases lay between the germline ends. The CDR3 loop reads CASSPQGRWVNEQFF. The CDR3 DNA is TGCGCCAGCAGCCCCCAAGGCAGGTGGGTCAATGAGCAGTTCTTC.

This clonotype has ten or more counts. V gene TRBV27 combines with J gene TRBJ1-2; 9 bases agree with TRBD1. Germline V gene data show CDR1 as MNHEY and CDR2 as SMNVEV (reference sequence). There are 13 residues in the CDR3. The ends lost 6 bases at V and 6 bases at J; junction bases unmatched: 5. CDR3 sequence reads: CASRPGTGHGYTF. CDR3 nucleotide sequence: TGTGCCAGCAGGCCCGGGACAGGGCATGGCTACACCTTC.

This clonotype showed up just a few times. The J gene is TRBJ2-5, the V gene TRBV6-6; D remains ambiguous. Germline V gene sequence: CDR1 MNHNY, CDR2 SVGAGI (reference sequence). This CDR3 is 14 amino acids long. Trimming removed 2 bases from V and 4 bases from J, with 11 bases in between. CDR3 amino acids: CASSYRVIRETQYF. The CDR3 nucleotides read TGTGCCAGCAGTTACAGGGTGATTCGAGAGACCCAGTACTTC.

This chain links TRBV12-3 or TRBV12-4 with TRBJ2-1; perhaps TRBD1 as D (5 bases). The CDR3 is 15 residues long. Between the trimmed V and J ends, which lost 4 bases and 4 bases, there was a span of 14 bases. CDR3: CASSSVEGQYNEQFF. In DNA form, the CDR3 reads TGTGCCAGCAGTTCCGTCGAAGGACAATACAATGAGCAGTTCTTC.

This clonotype came up many times. The rearrangement links TRBV5-1 to TRBJ2-1; TRBD1 agrees at 9 bases. V shed 3 bases, J shed 9 bases, and the junction held 4 bases outside the gene matches. Per germline, CDR1 SGHRS and CDR2 YFSETQ. The CDR3 totals 13 residues. Here the CDR3 reads CASSSQGALEQFF. CDR3 nucleotides: TGCGCCAGCAGCTCACAGGGGGCCCTTGAGCAGTTCTTC.

The chain combines TRBV29-1 with TRBJ2-3; the match to TRBD2 covers 14 bases. V shed 7 bases, J shed 5 bases, and the junction held 2 bases outside the gene matches. CDR3 length equals 13 residues. CDR1 is SQVTM, CDR2 ANQGSEA, per germline. CDR3 residues: CSAGLAGGDTQYF. As DNA, the CDR3 is TGCAGCGCCGGACTAGCGGGGGGAGATACGCAGTATTTT.

Concerning this clonotype itself: Germline and junction disagree at one end, which may indicate a read error. CDR3 DNA: TGTGCCAGCAGCCAAACTAACCCAATCACAGATTCGCAGTATTTT. Protein product: CASSQTNPITDSQYF. The gene calls are TRBV7-6 and TRBJ2-3, with D hard to call. The germline CDR1 and CDR2 sequences are SGHVS and FNYEAQ. The CDR3 length is 15 residues.

This clonotype was seen a handful of times. The V and J genes are TRBV27 and TRBJ1-2, with 8 positions matching TRBD1. In germline, CDR1 is MNHEY, CDR2 SMNVEV (reference sequence). V shed 4 bases, J shed 5 bases, and the junction held 6 bases outside the gene matches. The CDR3 has 14 amino acids. In DNA form, the CDR3 reads TGTGCCAGCAGTTCGACAGGGGTTTGGTATGGCTACACCTTC. Residues: CASSSTGVWYGYTF.

Comment on this clonotype: An end of the junction does not agree with germline; a read error may underlie this. DNA for the CDR3: TGCGCCAGCAGCCTAGATAGGGGGACAGTTACGCAGTATTTT. Translating it yields CASSLDRGTVTQYF. The V gene is TRBV4-1, the J gene TRBJ2-3; TRBD1 matches 7 bases. The CDR3 is made up of 14 amino acids. Germline V gene sequence: CDR1 MGHRA, CDR2 YSYEKL.